Reported below is one TCR beta chain. No antigen is known for it. Sequenced with the Oncomine TCR Beta short-read assay was DNA taken from cultured CD4+ T cells. TCRdb re-called the PCR reads through MiXCR, storing one row per CDR3 protein. The sample records approximately 23,000 distinct CDR3 sequences, approximately 30% being singletons. This sample is part of a study of vaccination and CD4 T cells after COVID-19. V was cut by 0 bases and J by 5 bases, with 14 bases left in between. CDR1 and CDR2 from the germline V gene are SGDLS and YYNGEE. The CDR3 sequence is 15 residues long. This sample's treatment: approximately nine-day PBMC culture with coronavirus spike peptide pools or control peptides (ViraFEST assay). Using peptide pools, antigen-specific T cells were expanded in ViraFEST before TCRs were sequenced.

The sequencing input was cultured CD4+ T cells from blood. The rearrangement links TRBV9 to TRBJ1-1; TRBD1 might be the D (6 bases). The receptor was isolated from a human donor with COVID-19. As DNA, the CDR3 is TGTGCCAGCAGCGTAGATCCCCTGAGGGGGACTGAAGCTTTCTTT. It specifies CASSVDPLRGTEAFF.